This TCR beta chain emerged from a study of blood T cell repertoires in COVID-19. At the level of the study: Donors in the United States, Italy and Spain gave samples during acute or convalescent COVID-19. T cells, B-cell-depleted T cells, or PBMCs supplied cDNA or gDNA.

Source study methods: From reference gene primer amplification, estimates of nucleated cell counts were derived. The method was immunoSEQ multiplex PCR; TCRdb's version includes in-frame clones alone and lacks a portion of them. The V and J calls and clone size come from that table; D and trimming were worked out from the DNA. The sample consists of a few hundred thousand clones, about 85% of them appearing once. V was shortened by 10 bases and J by 1 base, with 14 bases between the two germline ends. Germline CDR1 and CDR2: MDHEN and SYDVKM. The CDR3 extends over 14 amino acids. The rearrangement joins TRBV28 to TRBJ1-5; tentatively, D is TRBD1 (5 bases). What was sequenced was peripheral blood. The receptor was derived from a man aged 18-30 years with active or convalescent COVID-19. CDR3 nucleotides: TGTGCCATAGACTGGGGGGGAAGCAATCAGCCCCAGCATTTT. As protein: CAIDWGGSNQPQHF.